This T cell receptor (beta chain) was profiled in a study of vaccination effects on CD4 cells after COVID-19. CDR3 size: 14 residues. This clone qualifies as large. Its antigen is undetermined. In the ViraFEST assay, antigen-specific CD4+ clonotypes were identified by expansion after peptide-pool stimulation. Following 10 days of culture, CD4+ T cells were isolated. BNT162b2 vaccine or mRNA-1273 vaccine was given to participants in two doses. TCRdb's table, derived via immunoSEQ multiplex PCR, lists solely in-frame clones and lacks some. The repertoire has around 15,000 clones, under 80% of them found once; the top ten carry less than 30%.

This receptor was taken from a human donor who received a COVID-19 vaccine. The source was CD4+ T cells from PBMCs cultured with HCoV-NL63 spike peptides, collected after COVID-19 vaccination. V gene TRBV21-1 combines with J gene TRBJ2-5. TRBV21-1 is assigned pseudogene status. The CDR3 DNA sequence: TGTGCCAGCAGCAAAGAGGGACGTGCTGAGACCCAGTACTTC. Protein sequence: CASSKEGRAETQYF.